This T cell receptor beta chain was recovered during a study of neoadjuvant anti-PD-1 for oral cavity cancer. Study-wide points: Each response group had just a few patients in TCR analyses. Post-nivolumab, blood T cell clonality was significantly elevated in non-responders.

Remarks on this clone: Its antigen is unknown.

Stage II-IVA oral cavity squamous cell carcinoma was new and untreated by systemic or radiation therapy. No culture or expansion preceded analysis of these blood cells. Sequencing used immunoSEQ multiplex PCR; TCRdb keeps in-frame clones, though not all of them. Of some 15,000 clones listed, around 75% are singletons. Trimming removed 5 bases from V and 4 bases from J; junction bases left unmatched: 11. The CDR3 sequence is 16 residues long. Germline CDR1 is SGHRS and CDR2 is YFSETQ. The sequencing used PBMCs, collected before nivolumab (anti-PD-1) treatment. This rearrangement joins TRBV5-1 to TRBJ2-5; 10 nucleotides agree with TRBD1. This TCR came from a person between 40 and 80 years old with oral cavity squamous cell carcinoma. CDR3: CASSATGTGVVETQYF. The CDR3 DNA reads TGCGCCAGCAGTGCCACCGGGACAGGGGTTGTAGAGACCCAGTACTTC.